Below are 21 T cell receptor beta chains sequenced from a single sample in a study of sequential checkpoint blockade in melanoma. The treatment here: randomized to nivolumab then ipilimumab (arm A) or the reverse (arm B). Assay used: immunoSEQ multiplex PCR; TCRdb lists only in-frame clones, some missing. The table shows some 30,000 clones, with 85% to 90% occurring only once. Here the sequenced sample was CD8+ T cells sorted from blood (inferred from file names), taken from a patient given nivolumab and ipilimumab in sequence. These receptor sequences come from a human donor with melanoma.

The chain links TRBV27 to TRBJ1-6, with 9 bases aligning to TRBD1. With V trimmed by 5 bases and J by 7 bases, 9 bases remained unmatched. The CDR3 contains 16 residues. Germline loops: CDR1 MNHEY, CDR2 SMNVEV (reference sequence). CDR3 nucleotides: TGTGCCAGCAGTGATGACAGGGGGAACCTGAATTCACCCCTCCACTTT. It is translated as CASSDDRGNLNSPLHF.

The chain has TRBV9 and TRBJ1-1; D possibly corresponds to TRBD1 (6 bases). Trimming removed 4 bases at V and 4 bases at J, with 23 bases between. Germline CDR1 and CDR2: SGDLS and YYNGEE. The CDR3 covers 17 residues. The CDR3 region has the DNA TGTGCCAGCAGCTCCAACCCCAGGGAGGGGGTGGGCACTGAAGCTTTCTTT. Its translation: CASSSNPREGVGTEAFF.

This rearrangement joins TRBV27 to TRBJ2-1, with D possibly TRBD2 on 6 matching bases. CDR3 length: 15 amino acids. Trimming pared 2 bases from V and 4 bases from J, leaving 12 bases between. Per the germline V gene, CDR1 is MNHEY and CDR2 is SMNVEV (reference sequence). CDR3 in DNA: TGTGCCAGCAGTTTAGATGTTAGCGGATACAATGAGCAGTTCTTC. It is translated as CASSLDVSGYNEQFF.

The chain couples TRBV19 to TRBJ2-7, with TRBD2 identical over 9 bases. Germline values: CDR1 LNHDA, CDR2 SQIVND (reference sequence). J gave up 2 bases and V 5 bases, and 7 bases lay outside the gene matches. The CDR3 contains 15 residues. The CDR3 reads CASSFQAGGTYEQYF. The CDR3 nucleotides are TGTGCCAGTAGTTTTCAAGCGGGAGGCACCTACGAGCAGTACTTC.

The V gene is TRBV27, the J gene TRBJ1-1; possibly TRBD1 for D (5 bases). There are 16 residues in the CDR3. In germline, CDR1 is MNHEY, CDR2 SMNVEV (reference sequence). V was cut by 3 bases and J by 1 base, with 15 bases left in between. CDR3 DNA sequence: TGTGCCAGCAGTTTTGGGGCGGGGGGGTGGAACACTGAAGCTTTCTTT. Its protein is CASSFGAGGWNTEAFF.

The sample holds one count of this clone. The V call is TRBV19, the J call TRBJ1-1, with D unclear. Trimming took 0 bases from V and 1 from J, leaving 9 bases between them. The CDR3 extends over 15 amino acids. Germline assignment: CDR1 LNHDA and CDR2 SQIVND (reference sequence). Written as DNA, the CDR3 is TGTGCCAGTAGTATAGATCTGCCGGGGAACACTGAAGCTTTCTTT. The encoded protein is CASSIDLPGNTEAFF.

This sequence joins TRBV30 and TRBJ2-5; maybe TRBD1 (6 bases). This CDR3 is 18 amino acids long. Trimming stripped 2 bases from V and 1 base from J, with 23 bases between. The V gene's germline CDR1 is GTSNPN and CDR2 SVGIG (reference sequence). The CDR3 nucleotides are TGTGCCTGGAGTCGTGACAGGAATTTATTCGCTCCCCAAGAGACCCAGTACTTC. Its protein product is CAWSRDRNLFAPQETQYF. The variable domain in full, with the rest retrieved from reference TRBV30 and TRBJ2-5, is SQTIHQWPATLVQPVGSPLSLECTVEGTSNPNLYWYRQAAGRGLQLLFYSVGIGQISSEVPQNLSASRPQDRQFILSSKKLLLSDSGFYLCAWSRDRNLFAPQETQYFGPGTRLLVL.

The CDR3 DNA is TGTGCCAGCAGCTCTCCGAGGGAACGGCAGTATAATTCACCCCTCCACTTT. Protein product: CASSSPRERQYNSPLHF. This chain links TRBV7-8 with TRBJ1-6; D ambiguous. With 4 bases removed from V and 4 bases from J, the gap between germline ends came to 17 bases. This CDR3 is 17 amino acids long. Per the germline V gene, CDR1 is SGHVS and CDR2 is FQNEAQ.

This clone was recorded once. The V gene is TRBV18, the J gene TRBJ2-7; D is perhaps TRBD2 (6 bases). This CDR3 has 13 amino acids. The germline V gene has CDR1 KGHSH and CDR2 LQKENI. V lost 3 bases and J 5 bases, leaving 11 bases between the germline ends. The CDR3: CASSPKGEDEQYF. The CDR3 DNA reads TGTGCCAGCTCACCGAAAGGGGAGGACGAGCAGTACTTC. Supplemented by reference TRBV18 and TRBJ2-7, the full variable domain reads NAGVMQNPRHLVRRRGQEARLRCSPMKGHSHVYWYRQLPEEGLKFMVYLQKENIIDESGMPKERFSAEFPKEGPSILRIQQVVRGDSAAYFCASSPKGEDEQYFGPGTRLTVT.

V and J are TRBV7-9 and TRBJ1-1, with a possible D match to TRBD1 (6 bases). The germline gives CDR1 SEHNR, CDR2 FQNEAQ (reference sequence). The CDR3 covers 14 residues. Trimming cost V 6 bases and J 3 bases, with 14 bases left between them. The CDR3 bases are TGTGCCAGCAGGGGGGCTGGTATGGACACTGAAGCTTTCTTT. It yields the protein CASRGAGMDTEAFF.

This sequence joins TRBV29-1 and TRBJ1-1; D ambiguous. Germline CDR1 SQVTM, CDR2 ANQGSEA. V lost 5 bases and J lost 5, with 15 bases in between. The CDR3 runs to 13 residues. As DNA, the CDR3 is TGCAGCGTTCTAGACCCCCCGGGAACTGAAGCTTTCTTT. Its translation: CSVLDPPGTEAFF.

This chain connects TRBV7-6 to TRBJ2-1; TRBD2 aligns across 8 bases. The length of the CDR3 is 16 residues. In germline, CDR1 is SGHVS, CDR2 FNYEAQ. Trimming cost V 1 base and J 7 bases; bases outside gene matches: 9. DNA of the CDR3: TGTGCCAGCAGCTTAGATCGGGTCCCGGGGGGGAATGAGCAGTTCTTC. Protein: CASSLDRVPGGNEQFF.

This clone was seen a few times. This chain joins TRBV9 and TRBJ1-2; D may be TRBD1 (5 bases). The CDR3 runs to 15 residues. CDR1 SGDLS and CDR2 YYNGEE come from the germline V gene. V was cut by 2 bases and J by 0 bases, with 11 bases left in between. DNA of the CDR3: TGTGCCAGCAGCGTGGGGGACTTCGCTAACTATGGCTACACCTTC. This gives the protein CASSVGDFANYGYTF. Full variable domain (outside the CDR3, taken from reference TRBV9 and TRBJ1-2): DSGVTQTPKHLITATGQRVTLRCSPRSGDLSVYWYQQSLDQGLQFLIQYYNGEERAKGNILERFSAQQFPDLHSELNLSSLELGDSALYFCASSVGDFANYGYTFGSGTRLTVV.

The V gene is TRBV7-6, the J gene TRBJ1-4; the match to TRBD1 covers 8 bases. The CDR3 consists of 15 residues. Germline CDR1 reads SGHVS; CDR2 reads FNYEAQ. J lost 8 bases, V lost 6 bases, and 11 bases had no gene match. This CDR3 reads CASRPLDRGGEKLFF. The CDR3 DNA reads TGTGCCAGCAGACCCCTAGACAGGGGCGGGGAAAAACTGTTTTTT.

This sequence joins TRBV5-6 and TRBJ2-5; no clear D gene. CDR1 and CDR2 (germline): SGHDT, YYEEEE. CDR3 length equals 14 residues. The germline V and J ends were trimmed by 1 base and 5 bases, with 12 bases remaining between them. DNA of the CDR3: TGTGCCAGCAGCTTGCGGTTACCGGAGGAGACCCAGTACTTC. Translation gives CASSLRLPEETQYF. The full variable domain, completed using reference TRBV5-6 and TRBJ2-5, is DAGVTQSPTHLIKTRGQQVTLRCSPKSGHDTVSWYQQALGQGPQFIFQYYEEEERQRGNFPDRFSGHQFPNYSSELNVNALLLGDSALYLCASSLRLPEETQYFGPGTRLLVL.

The genes are TRBV30 and TRBJ1-4; D is unclear. V was clipped by 5 bases and J by 7 bases, with 5 bases between them. The CDR3 sequence is 10 residues long. CDR1 is GTSNPN and CDR2 is SVGIG in the germline V gene (reference sequence). Written as DNA, the CDR3 is TGTGCCTGGGGAGGTGAAAAACTGTTTTTT. It translates to CAWGGEKLFF.

V is TRBV27 and J is TRBJ2-2; TRBD2 agrees at 7 bases. The CDR3 extends over 16 amino acids. Germline V lookup: CDR1 MNHEY, CDR2 SMNVEV (reference sequence). With 8 bases clipped from V and 2 bases from J, the junction kept 11 bases outside the gene matches. CDR3 DNA sequence: TGTGCCAGCGCTCCTTGGGGGGGGGTAAACACCGGGGAGCTGTTTTTT. This codes for CASAPWGGVNTGELFF.

The V gene is TRBV7-9, the J gene TRBJ2-4, with 14 positions matching TRBD2. After removal of 2 bases from V and 3 bases from J, the junction contained 9 bases not matched to a gene. Germline CDR1 and CDR2: SEHNR and FQNEAQ (reference sequence). CDR3 length: 19 amino acids. The CDR3: CASSLRPGLAGVDKNIQYF. CDR3 DNA sequence: TGTGCCAGCAGCTTAAGGCCGGGACTAGCGGGAGTCGACAAAAACATTCAGTACTTC. The whole variable domain, remainder taken from reference TRBV7-9 and TRBJ2-4, is DTGVSQNPRHKITKRGQNVTFRCDPISEHNRLYWYRQTLGQGPEFLTYFQNEAQLEKSRLLSDRFSAERPKGSFSTLEIQRTEQGDSAMYLCASSLRPGLAGVDKNIQYFGAGTRLSVL.

The chain combines TRBV7-2 with TRBJ2-1, with D perhaps matching TRBD2 (5 bases). The CDR3 sequence is 12 residues long. Germline lookup yields CDR1 SGHTA and CDR2 FQGNSA. The germline V and J ends were trimmed by 5 bases and 9 bases, with 11 bases remaining between them. This chain's CDR3 is CASSPTAGEQFF. CDR3 in DNA: TGTGCCAGCAGCCCGACGGCGGGTGAGCAGTTCTTC.

This clone showed up just once. The V call is TRBV4-1, the J call TRBJ2-7; a weak D match, TRBD1 (5 bases). Per germline, CDR1 MGHRA and CDR2 YSYEKL. V was pared by 0 bases and J by 0 bases, with 9 bases between. This CDR3 spans 15 amino acids. The CDR3 coding sequence is TGCGCCAGCAGCCAAGAGCAACAGGTCTCCTACGAGCAGTACTTC. The encoded protein is CASSQEQQVSYEQYF.

The chain combines TRBV28 with TRBJ2-1, with 8 nucleotides matching TRBD2. After removal of 4 bases from V and 0 bases from J, the junction contained 11 bases not matched to a gene. The CDR3 has 18 residues. Germline V gene sequence: CDR1 MDHEN, CDR2 SYDVKM. The CDR3: CASSSPRGGRASYNEQFF. The CDR3 DNA reads TGTGCCAGCAGTTCCCCCCGCGGGGGGAGGGCCTCCTACAATGAGCAGTTCTTC.